Following are 14 T cell receptor beta chains from one sample sequenced in a study of T-cell reconstitution after alpha-beta-depleted transplantation in children (dated by TCRdb to the mid-2010s). Reading the label with the study, this specimen's treatment or condition is: allogeneic hematopoietic cell transplantation with graft depleted of TCRalphabeta T cells and CD19 B cells. Libraries were made using PCR. The sequencer was an Illumina HiSeq 2500. TCR libraries were prepared with molecular barcoding, using unique molecular identifiers to normalize TCRbeta repertoire quantification. The public reads were reanalyzed by TCRdb: fastp trimming at Q25, MiXCR alignment, in-frame beta chains only. Every distinct CDR3 protein forms one entry, paired with its most common genes and DNA. This sample comprises nearly 350,000 distinct CDR3 sequences, 16% of them detected only once. Approximately 38% of the sample is in the top ten clones.

The source was PBMCs, mostly from graft donor cells, collected 360 days after TCRalphabeta/CD19-depleted stem cell transplant. These receptors were taken from a male patient aged 2-10 years who had a stem cell transplant for acute lymphoblastic leukemia, so the T cells may come from the graft donor.

The genes are TRBV28 and TRBJ2-1; TRBD2 agrees at 12 bases. CDR3 length: 15 amino acids. Germline V gene lookup returns CDR1 MDHEN and CDR2 SYDVKM. The junction had 6 bases not matched to a gene; V was cut back by 4 bases and J by 8 bases. The CDR3 here is CASSSLAGGPYEQFF. As DNA, the CDR3 is TGTGCCAGCAGTTCCCTAGCGGGAGGGCCGTATGAGCAGTTCTTC.

This chain uses TRBV28 with TRBJ2-5, with TRBD2 matching over 15 bases. Germline V lookup: CDR1 MDHEN, CDR2 SYDVKM. V lost 3 bases to trimming and J lost 5 bases; unmatched junction nucleotides: 4. The CDR3 is made up of 16 amino acids. The CDR3 sequence is CASSFGLAGGLETQYF. In nucleotides, the CDR3 is TGTGCCAGCAGTTTCGGACTAGCGGGAGGGCTCGAGACCCAGTACTTC.

There are a few counts of this clonotype. The chain's CDR3 is CASSATTLGLAARSGPYNEQFF. The CDR3 DNA sequence: TGTGCCAGCAGTGCAACCACACTAGGACTAGCGGCGAGGAGTGGTCCTTACAATGAGCAGTTCTTC. The chain is built from TRBV25-1 and TRBJ2-1; 10 bases are a match to TRBD2. The V segment lost 4 bases and the J segment 4 bases; nucleotides outside the gene matches: 25. The length of the CDR3 is 22 residues. The germline V gene encodes CDR1 MGHDK and CDR2 SYGVNS.

This clonotype has ten or more counts. The J gene is TRBJ1-5, the V gene TRBV10-3, with a weak D call TRBD1 (6 bases). Trimming took 3 bases from V and 0 from J, leaving 9 bases between them. This CDR3 is built from 15 residues. The germline CDR1 and CDR2 sequences are ENHRY and SYGVKD. The CDR3 coding sequence is TGTGCCATCAGTGAACAGGGTGTTAGCAATCAGCCCCAGCATTTT. Its translation: CAISEQGVSNQPQHF.

This clonotype appeared a few times. The chain combines TRBV11-1 with TRBJ2-5, with 12 bases aligning to TRBD2. This CDR3 spans 16 amino acids. CDR1 is SGHAT, CDR2 FQDESV, per germline (reference sequence). Trimming cost V 5 bases and J 3 bases; bases outside gene matches: 7. This CDR3 is CASSPRLAGVKETQYF. The CDR3 nucleotides are TGTGCCAGCAGCCCCCGACTAGCGGGAGTAAAAGAGACCCAGTACTTC.

This clonotype was picked up many times. The J gene is TRBJ1-5, the V gene TRBV7-8; D gene uncertain. The CDR3 is made up of 13 amino acids. Germline CDR1 is SGHVS and CDR2 is FQNEAQ. V lost 2 bases, J lost 10 bases, and 12 bases lay in between. The CDR3 loop is CASSLRAYDPQHF. The CDR3 nucleotides read TGTGCCAGCAGCTTAAGGGCATACGACCCCCAGCATTTT.

A remark on this clonotype: At one end the junction does not follow the germline gene, possibly because of a read error. This sequence joins TRBV3-1 and TRBJ2-1; unclear D gene. The CDR3 is made up of 15 amino acids. CDR1 and CDR2 (germline): LGHDT, YNNKEL (reference sequence). CDR3 bases: TGTGCCAGCAGCCAAGGGGCAGGTTCCTTCAATGAGCAGTTCTTC. Protein: CASSQGAGSFNEQFF.

This sequence joins TRBV29-1 and TRBJ2-3; D unclear. The CDR3 is 14 amino acids. V lost 4 bases, J lost 1 base, and 12 bases lay in between. In germline, CDR1 is SQVTM, CDR2 ANQGSEA. The CDR3 DNA reads as TGCAGCGTTGTGGGTGTCTTTCGCACAGATACGCAGTATTTT. This encodes CSVVGVFRTDTQYF.

This clonotype showed up just a few times. The V gene is TRBV9, the J gene TRBJ2-2; D uncertain. CDR3 length: 13 residues. The ends were cut back, 0 bases at V and 5 bases at J, with 5 bases in the middle. The germline CDR1 and CDR2 sequences are SGDLS and YYNGEE. The CDR3 protein is CASSVGFTGELFF. CDR3 sequence (DNA): TGTGCCAGCAGCGTAGGGTTTACCGGGGAGCTGTTTTTT.

The chain has TRBV4-3 and TRBJ2-3; no definite D call. The V and J ends lost 0 bases and 0 bases respectively, with 7 bases between them. Germline loops: CDR1 LGHNA, CDR2 YSLEER. CDR3 length: 15 residues. CDR3 nucleotide sequence: TGCGCCAGCAGCCAAGATCGGCGGAGCACAGATACGCAGTATTTT. Its protein product is CASSQDRRSTDTQYF.

The chain uses TRBV27 and TRBJ1-2; a weak D match, TRBD1 (6 bases). From germline, CDR1 is MNHEY and CDR2 SMNVEV (reference sequence). V dropped 10 bases and J dropped 5 bases, with 14 bases sitting between them. The length of the CDR3 is 12 residues. This CDR3 is CATLDSGYGYTF. The CDR3 DNA reads as TGTGCCACCCTGGACAGTGGGTATGGCTACACCTTC.

The chain is built from TRBV27 and TRBJ2-7; tentatively, D is TRBD1 (6 bases). This CDR3 comprises 14 residues. Trimming shortened V by 6 bases and J by 5 bases, and 17 bases separated the two germline ends. The germline V gene has CDR1 MNHEY and CDR2 SMNVEV (reference sequence). CDR3 sequence reads: CASSQTTGSDEQYF. The CDR3 DNA is TGTGCCAGCAGCCAAACCACAGGGTCCGACGAGCAGTACTTC.

This clonotype was seen ten or more times. This chain joins TRBV28 and TRBJ2-1; possible D gene TRBD2, 6 bases. Trimming removed 2 bases at V and 9 bases at J, with 11 bases between. This CDR3 is 13 amino acids long. From germline, CDR1 is MDHEN and CDR2 SYDVKM. CDR3 region: CASSLHGGIEQFF. CDR3 nucleotide sequence: TGTGCCAGCAGTTTACATGGAGGGATTGAGCAGTTCTTC.

This clonotype came up many times. The chain recombines TRBV12-3 or TRBV12-4 with TRBJ1-5; D uncertain. The CDR3 loop spans 13 amino acids. V was clipped by 6 bases and J by 0 bases, with 6 bases between them. For the CDR3, the DNA is TGTGCCAGCAGCCCATATAGCAATCAGCCCCAGCATTTT. It is translated as CASSPYSNQPQHF.